This TCR beta chain was recorded in a study of CD8+ T cells in alopecia areata. Study information: For 6 to 18 months, tofacitinib was taken, and 6 months off drug followed.

On this clone itself: Its target is unknown.

Deletions cut 6 bases from V and 2 bases from J, with 14 bases between. The CDR3 spans 15 residues. The germline CDR1 and CDR2 sequences are LGHNT and FRNRAP. RNA extraction was followed by reverse transcription into cDNA, which acted as the sequencing template. Method: immunoSEQ multiplex PCR; TCRdb's copy keeps in-frame clones and lacks some. The table includes just over 150,000 clones, 50% to 65% detected once. PBMCs yielded sorted CD4+ and CD8+ T cells. Study-wide results and limits: Sharing of TCRs across patients appeared less clear than in mice, possibly for HLA-related reasons.

This chain uses TRBV12-5 with TRBJ2-1; D is unclear. The material was CD8+ T cells sorted from blood, obtained at week 0. This clonotype was sampled from a human donor with alopecia areata. The CDR3, as DNA: TGTGCTAGTGGACCCAGGACGGTTACCTACAATGAGCAGTTCTTC. Protein product: CASGPRTVTYNEQFF. The variable domain in full, completed from reference TRBV12-5 and TRBJ2-1, reads DARVTQTPRHKVTEMGQEVTMRCQPILGHNTVFWYRQTMMQGLELLAYFRNRAPLDDSGMPKDRFSAEMPDATLATLKIQPSEPRDSAVYFCASGPRTVTYNEQFFGPGTRLTVL.